A selection of T cell receptor beta chains follows, all from one sample in a study of blood T cell repertoires in COVID-19. Assay used: immunoSEQ multiplex PCR; TCRdb lists only in-frame clones, some missing. The data hold some 490,000 clones, with more than 85% observed a single time. Material for sequencing was PBMCs or T cells enriched from blood (not recorded which). The source is a woman aged 55-70 years who had recovered from COVID-19. Both conserved end residues are part of each CDR3. The D gene is left open where the match is weak. The size entry is marked missing in some rows and otherwise reads once, few, many or a size class.

j_call clone_size d_call v_call cdr3_aa cdr3_nt
TRBJ1-5 NA NA TRBV2 CASSESTGLGQPQHF TGTGCCAGCAGTGAATCTACAGGGTTGGGACAGCCCCAGCATTTT
TRBJ2-3 few NA TRBV12-3/TRBV12-4 CASSLRGTDTQYF TGTGCCAGCAGTTTGAGGGGCACAGATACGCAGTATTTT
TRBJ1-4 NA TRBD1 TRBV2 CASRGRTGGYEKLFF TGTGCCAGCAGAGGGCGTACAGGGGGGTATGAAAAACTGTTTTTT
TRBJ1-1 NA NA TRBV3-1/TRBV3-2 CASSQGLATEAFF TGTGCCAGCAGCCAAGGGTTGGCCACTGAAGCTTTCTTT
TRBJ1-5 once TRBD1 TRBV5-1 CASSFTGGGNQPQHF TGCGCCAGCAGCTTTACAGGGGGAGGCAATCAGCCCCAGCATTTT
TRBJ1-2 NA NA TRBV27 CASSLSGVVGYGYTF TGTGCCAGCAGTTTATCGGGCGTGGTCGGCTATGGCTACACCTTC
TRBJ1-1 NA TRBD1 TRBV18 CASSPRQGAPNTEAFF TGTGCCAGCTCACCCCGACAGGGGGCCCCGAACACTGAAGCTTTCTTT
TRBJ1-5 NA TRBD1 TRBV18 CASSQQGYQPQHF TGTGCCAGCTCACAACAGGGGTATCAGCCCCAGCATTTT
TRBJ2-2 NA TRBD2 TRBV7-8 CASSLVFSGGENTGELFF TGTGCCAGCAGCTTAGTTTTCAGCGGGGGTGAGAACACCGGGGAGCTGTTTTTT
TRBJ1-5 NA TRBD1 TRBV6-5 CASRQGTQPQHF TGTGCCAGCAGACAGGGGACTCAGCCCCAGCATTTT
TRBJ2-7 NA TRBD2 TRBV9 CASSVGSGGYPYEQYF TGTGCCAGCAGCGTAGGGTCGGGGGGGTATCCCTACGAGCAGTACTTC
TRBJ2-2 NA TRBD1 TRBV5-6 CASSLTRTGPNTGELFF TGTGCCAGCAGCTTAACTCGGACAGGGCCGAACACCGGGGAGCTGTTTTTT
TRBJ2-2 NA NA TRBV27 CASMRAGELFF TGTGCCAGCATGAGGGCCGGGGAGCTGTTTTTT
TRBJ2-3 NA NA TRBV3-1/TRBV3-2 CASSQGQARTDTQYF TGTGCCAGCAGCCAAGGACAGGCACGCACAGATACGCAGTATTTT
TRBJ1-6 NA NA TRBV11-2 CASSLVNSSPLHF TGTGCCAGCAGCTTAGTAAACAGTTCACCCCTCCACTTT
TRBJ2-2 NA TRBD1 TRBV6-5 CASSPQGAGELFF TGTGCCAGCAGTCCACAGGGGGCCGGGGAGCTGTTTTTT
TRBJ2-3 NA TRBD2 TRBV19 CASSRVGAGGTQYF TGTGCCAGTAGTAGGGTAGGGGCCGGGGGGACGCAGTATTTT
TRBJ2-7 NA NA TRBV30 CAWSVGGGVTYEQYF TGTGCCTGGAGTGTAGGAGGGGGGGTTACCTACGAGCAGTACTTC
TRBJ1-4 NA TRBD1 TRBV4-1 CASSQPPGQGYEKLFF TGCGCCAGCAGCCAACCCCCCGGACAGGGGTATGAAAAACTGTTTTTT